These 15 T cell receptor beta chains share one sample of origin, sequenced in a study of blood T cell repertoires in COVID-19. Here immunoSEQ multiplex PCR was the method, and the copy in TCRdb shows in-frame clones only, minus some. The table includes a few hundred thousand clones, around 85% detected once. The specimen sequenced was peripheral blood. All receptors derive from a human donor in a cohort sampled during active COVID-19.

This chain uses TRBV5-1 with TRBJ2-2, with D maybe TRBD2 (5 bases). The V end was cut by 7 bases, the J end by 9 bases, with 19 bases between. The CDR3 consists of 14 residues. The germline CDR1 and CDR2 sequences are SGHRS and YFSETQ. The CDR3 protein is CASGGKLESRELFF. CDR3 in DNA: TGCGCCAGCGGTGGCAAACTAGAATCCAGGGAGCTGTTTTTT.

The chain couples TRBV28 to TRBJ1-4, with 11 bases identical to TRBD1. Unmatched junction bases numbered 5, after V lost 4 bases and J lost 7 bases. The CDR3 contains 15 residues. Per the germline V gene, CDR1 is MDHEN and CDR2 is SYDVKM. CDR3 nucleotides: TGTGCCAGCAGTTGGACAGGGGGCTTCGTTGAAAAACTGTTTTTT. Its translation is CASSWTGGFVEKLFF. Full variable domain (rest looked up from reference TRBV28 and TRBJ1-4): DVKVTQSSRYLVKRTGEKVFLECVQDMDHENMFWYRQDPGLGLRLIYFSYDVKMKEKGDIPEGYSVSREKKERFSLILESASTNQTSMYLCASSWTGGFVEKLFFGSGTQLSVL.

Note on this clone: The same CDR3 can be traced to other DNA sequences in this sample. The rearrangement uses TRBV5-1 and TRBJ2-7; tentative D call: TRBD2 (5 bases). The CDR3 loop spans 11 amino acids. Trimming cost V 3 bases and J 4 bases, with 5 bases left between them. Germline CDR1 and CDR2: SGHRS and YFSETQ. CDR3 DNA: TGCGCCAGCAGCTCGGGGTACGAGCAGTACTTC. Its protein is CASSSGYEQYF.

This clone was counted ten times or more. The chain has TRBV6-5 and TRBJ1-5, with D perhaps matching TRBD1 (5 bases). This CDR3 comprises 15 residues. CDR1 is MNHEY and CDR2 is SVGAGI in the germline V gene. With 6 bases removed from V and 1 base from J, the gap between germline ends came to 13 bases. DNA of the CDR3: TGTGCCAGCAGAGACAGTAGACAAAGCAATCAGCCCCAGCATTTT. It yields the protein CASRDSRQSNQPQHF.

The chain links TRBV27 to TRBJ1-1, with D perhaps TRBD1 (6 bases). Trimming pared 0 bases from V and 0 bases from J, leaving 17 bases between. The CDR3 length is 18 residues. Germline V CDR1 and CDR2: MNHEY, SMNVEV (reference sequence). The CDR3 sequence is CASSLSSRQGIVNTEAFF. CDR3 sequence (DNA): TGTGCCAGCAGTTTATCATCGAGGCAGGGGATCGTGAACACTGAAGCTTTCTTT.

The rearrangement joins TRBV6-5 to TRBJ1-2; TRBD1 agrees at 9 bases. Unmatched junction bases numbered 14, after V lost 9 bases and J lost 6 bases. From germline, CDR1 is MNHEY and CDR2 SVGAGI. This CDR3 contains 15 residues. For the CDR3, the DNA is TGTGCCAGAGCCGGGACAGGGAGTTTTTTTGATGGCTACACCTTC. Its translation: CARAGTGSFFDGYTF.

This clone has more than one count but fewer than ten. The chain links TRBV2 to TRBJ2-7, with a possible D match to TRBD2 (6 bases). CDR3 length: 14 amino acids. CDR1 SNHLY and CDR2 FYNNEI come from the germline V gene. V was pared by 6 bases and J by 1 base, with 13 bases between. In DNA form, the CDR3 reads TGTGCCAGCAGGACTAGTTCCCGGTCCTACGAGCAGTACTTC. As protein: CASRTSSRSYEQYF.

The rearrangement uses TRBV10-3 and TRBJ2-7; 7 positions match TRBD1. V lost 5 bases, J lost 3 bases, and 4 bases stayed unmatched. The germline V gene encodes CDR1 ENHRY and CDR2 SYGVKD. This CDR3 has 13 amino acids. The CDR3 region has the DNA TGTGCCATCAGTCGGACAGGTGTCTACGAGCAGTACTTC. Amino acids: CAISRTGVYEQYF.

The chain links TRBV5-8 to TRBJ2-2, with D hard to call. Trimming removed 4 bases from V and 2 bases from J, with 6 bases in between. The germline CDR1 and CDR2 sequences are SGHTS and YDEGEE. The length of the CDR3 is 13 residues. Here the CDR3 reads CASSPENTGELFF. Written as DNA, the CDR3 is TGTGCCAGCAGCCCAGAAAACACCGGGGAGCTGTTTTTT. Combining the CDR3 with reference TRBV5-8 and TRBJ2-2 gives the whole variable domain EAGVTQSPTHLIKTRGQQATLRCSPISGHTSVYWYQQALGLGLQFLLWYDEGEERNRGNFPPRFSGRQFPNYSSELNVNALELEDSALYLCASSPENTGELFFGEGSRLTVL.

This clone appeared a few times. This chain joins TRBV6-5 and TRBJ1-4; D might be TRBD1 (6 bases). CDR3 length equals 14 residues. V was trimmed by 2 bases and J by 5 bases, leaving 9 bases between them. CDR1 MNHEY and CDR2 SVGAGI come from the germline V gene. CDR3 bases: TGTGCCAGCAGTTACCAGGGGCCGAATGAAAAACTGTTTTTT. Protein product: CASSYQGPNEKLFF.

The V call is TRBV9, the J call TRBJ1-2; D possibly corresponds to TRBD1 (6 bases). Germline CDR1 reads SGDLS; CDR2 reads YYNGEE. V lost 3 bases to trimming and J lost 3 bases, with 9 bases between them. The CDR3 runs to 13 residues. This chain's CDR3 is CASSAQGDYGYTF. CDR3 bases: TGTGCCAGCAGCGCACAGGGAGACTATGGCTACACCTTC.

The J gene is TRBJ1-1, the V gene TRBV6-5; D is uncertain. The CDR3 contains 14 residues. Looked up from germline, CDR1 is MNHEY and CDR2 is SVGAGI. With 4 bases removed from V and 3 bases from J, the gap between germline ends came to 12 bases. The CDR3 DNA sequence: TGTGCCAGCAGTTCCCTCCAGGAATACACTGAAGCTTTCTTT. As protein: CASSSLQEYTEAFF.

CDR3 in DNA: TGTGCCAGCAGTCCCCCGGGCAATGAGCAGTTCTTC. Encoded protein: CASSPPGNEQFF. V and J are TRBV7-2 and TRBJ2-1; no definite D call. Germline values: CDR1 SGHTA, CDR2 FQGNSA. The V gene lost 6 bases and the J gene lost 6 bases, with 9 bases spanning the gap. The CDR3 is 12 amino acids.

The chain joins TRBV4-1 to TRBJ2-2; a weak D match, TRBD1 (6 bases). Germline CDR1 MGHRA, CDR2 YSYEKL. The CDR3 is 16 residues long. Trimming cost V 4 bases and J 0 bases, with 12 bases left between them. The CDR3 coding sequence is TGCGCCAGCAGCCGGGCCGGGACATCGAACACCGGGGAGCTGTTTTTT. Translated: CASSRAGTSNTGELFF.

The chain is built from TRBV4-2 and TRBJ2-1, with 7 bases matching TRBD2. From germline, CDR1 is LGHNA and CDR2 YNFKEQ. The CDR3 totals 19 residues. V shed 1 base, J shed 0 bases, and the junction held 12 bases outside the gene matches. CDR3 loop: CASSQVSVAGLSSYNEQFF. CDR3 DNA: TGTGCCAGCAGCCAAGTGTCAGTAGCGGGTTTAAGCTCCTACAATGAGCAGTTCTTC.